This record looks at one T cell receptor (beta chain) sequence and its context. In germline, CDR1 is SGHNT, CDR2 YENEEA. The CDR3 is 14 residues long. V was clipped by 4 bases and J by 0 bases, with 9 bases between them. The PCR ran on 60 Vbeta and 13 Jbeta primers. Only in-frame clones appear in the TCRdb table, and some are missing; sequencing was by immunoSEQ multiplex PCR. The table lists some 140,000 clones, roughly 77% of them singletons. This record comes from a study of cytomegalovirus exposure and HLA in healthy donors. This TCR came from a female donor in good health and CMV-seronegative. Material for sequencing was PBMCs. The rearrangement uses TRBV11-3 and TRBJ1-1; D remains ambiguous. CDR3 nucleotides: TGTGCCAGCAGCTCGGGGATCATGAACACTGAAGCTTTCTTT. This encodes CASSSGIMNTEAFF. The full variable domain, rest sourced from reference TRBV11-3 and TRBJ1-1, is EAGVVQSPRYKIIEKKQPVAFWCNPISGHNTLYWYLQNLGQGPELLIRYENEEAVDDSQLPKDRFSAERLKGVDSTLKIQPAELGDSAVYLCASSSGIMNTEAFFGQGTRLTVV.